This TCR beta chain emerged from a study of blood T cell repertoires in COVID-19. Study-level information: Some COVID-19 samples were acute and others convalescent; all came from the United States, Italy and Spain. The cDNA or gDNA used as material had been derived from T cells, B-cell-depleted T cells, or PBMCs.

Libraries were prepared by immunoSEQ multiplex PCR; TCRdb keeps only in-frame clonotypes and omits some of them. The sample includes some 40,000 clones, about 82% of them seen just once. The CDR3 is made up of 14 amino acids. Germline CDR1 and CDR2: MDHEN and SYDVKM. V was clipped by 7 bases and J by 3 bases; unmatched bases: 5. Sequenced: peripheral blood. The gene calls are TRBV28 and TRBJ2-4, with TRBD1 identical over 8 bases. The TCR sequence derives from an elderly man with active or convalescent COVID-19. CDR3 sequence: CASTPGQGKNIQYF. CDR3 nucleotides: TGTGCCAGCACCCCCGGACAGGGCAAAAACATTCAGTACTTC.